This is a list of T cell receptor beta chains from one sample in a study of human T cells and chemical hapten exposure. MiXCR, run by TCRdb on the RACE reads, gives a single entry per CDR3 protein. Found here are approximately 370,000 distinct CDR3 sequences, over 5% of them singletons; the top ten hold around 8.6%. Specimen: whole blood, collected in connection with sensitization to the hapten diphenylcyclopropenone (DPC). The receptors stem from a woman between 18 and 30 years old with alopecia areata. Some clones in this sample may be carry-over from other donors' samples. CDR3s include the opening cysteine and the closing phenylalanine or tryptophan. A D gene is named only where the DNA matches it firmly. Not every row has a clone size; where given, it reads once, few, many or a size class.

clone size,V gene,CDR3 length,J gene,D gene,CDR3 protein,CDR3 DNA
many,TRBV5-6,14,TRBJ1-1,NA,CASSLAGDYTEAFF,TGTGCCAGCAGCTTGGCAGGTGACTACACTGAAGCTTTCTTT
NA,TRBV6-2/TRBV6-3,14,TRBJ2-5,NA,CASKQPSLQETQYF,TGTGCCAGCAAACAACCGAGCTTACAAGAGACCCAGTACTTC
NA,TRBV4-1,15,TRBJ2-3,NA,CASSQDWASTDTQYF,TGCGCCAGCAGCCAAGATTGGGCGTCTACCGATACGCAGTATTTT
few,TRBV7-9,15,TRBJ1-1,NA,CASSLARGQNTEAFF,TGTGCCAGCAGCTTAGCAAGAGGGCAGAACACTGAAGCTTTCTTT
many,TRBV2,13,TRBJ1-2,NA,CASSLEQGNGYTF,TGTGCCAGCAGTCTGGAGCAGGGAAATGGCTACACCTTC
NA,TRBV21-1,17,TRBJ1-1,NA,CASSKTGGIEKNTEAFF,TGTGCCAGCAGCAAGACAGGGGGTATAGAGAAGAACACTGAAGCTTTCTTT
many,TRBV10-3,17,TRBJ2-3,TRBD2,CAISESKAGGITDTQYF,TGTGCCATCAGTGAGTCGAAGGCGGGGGGGATCACAGATACGCAGTATTTT
many,TRBV6-2/TRBV6-3,14,TRBJ1-5,NA,CASSFRGEVQPQHF,TGTGCCAGCAGTTTTAGGGGTGAGGTTCAGCCCCAGCATTTT
many,TRBV24-1,16,TRBJ1-5,TRBD1,CATSDASTGARQPQHF,TGTGCCACCAGTGATGCCTCGACAGGGGCACGTCAGCCCCAGCATTTT
few,TRBV6-2/TRBV6-3,16,TRBJ1-1,NA,CASSSGRVILDTEAFF,TGTGCCAGCAGTTCGGGCAGGGTAATTTTGGACACTGAAGCTTTCTTT
NA,TRBV7-9,14,TRBJ1-1,NA,CASSPGRRGTEAFF,TGTGCCAGCAGCCCCGGGAGGCGGGGTACTGAAGCTTTCTTT
few,TRBV6-1,19,TRBJ2-3,NA,CASSEYRGDRPRDTDTQYF,TGTGCCAGCAGTGAATATCGCGGTGACCGCCCTAGGGACACAGATACGCAGTATTTT
NA,TRBV25-1,21,TRBJ1-1,NA,CASSEMTKPGLGAGTGTEAFF,TGTGCCAGCAGTGAAATGACGAAGCCGGGGTTGGGTGCAGGGACGGGCACTGAAGCTTTCTTT
many,TRBV6-5,13,TRBJ2-3,NA,CASHDSGTDTQYF,TGTGCCAGTCACGACTCCGGCACAGATACGCAGTATTTT
few,TRBV4-2,17,TRBJ2-3,TRBD2,CASSQDDSGTSPDTQYF,TGTGCCAGCAGCCAAGATGACTCCGGGACTAGTCCAGATACGCAGTATTTT
few,TRBV6-2/TRBV6-3,12,TRBJ2-1,TRBD1,CATEKGASEQFF,TGTGCCACTGAAAAGGGGGCTAGTGAGCAGTTCTTC
many,TRBV2,16,TRBJ2-7,NA,CASKLDAGKSSYEQYF,TGTGCCAGCAAACTCGACGCTGGGAAGAGCTCCTACGAGCAGTACTTC
few,TRBV6-5,15,TRBJ1-2,TRBD1,CASSQQGNGLYGYTF,TGTGCCAGCAGTCAACAGGGGAATGGACTTTATGGCTACACCTTC
many,TRBV7-9,12,TRBJ1-1,NA,CASSSAAYEAFF,TGTGCCAGCAGCTCCGCCGCATATGAAGCTTTCTTT
NA,TRBV2,15,TRBJ1-6,TRBD1,CVSNILGQGNAPLHF,TGTGTCAGCAACATTCTGGGACAGGGAAATGCACCCCTCCACTTT
few,TRBV6-5,15,TRBJ1-3,NA,CASSYSPIDGNTIYF,TGTGCCAGCAGTTACTCACCAATTGATGGAAACACCATATATTTT
NA,TRBV10-3,15,TRBJ2-7,NA,CAISESGFKGPGQYF,TGTGCCATCAGTGAGTCGGGGTTCAAGGGGCCAGGGCAGTACTTC